The present entry profiles one TCR beta chain with its context. These data are taken from a study of blood T cell repertoires in COVID-19. CDR1 is MRHNA, CDR2 SNTAGT, per germline. The CDR3 length is 14 residues. The ends lost 3 bases at V and 7 bases at J; junction bases unmatched: 5. The table came from immunoSEQ multiplex PCR; TCRdb's copy has only in-frame clones and leaves some out. The sample has about 130,000 clones; 70% to 80% are singletons. This rearrangement joins TRBV6-4 to TRBJ1-4; 7 bases agree with TRBD1. The specimen sequenced was peripheral blood. The sequence was collected from a woman between 65 and 79 years old with COVID-19, enrolled during active disease. CDR3 region: CASSEGRGSEKLFF. Here the CDR3 DNA reads TGTGCCAGCAGTGAAGGCAGGGGGAGTGAAAAACTGTTTTTT.